The following is a T cell receptor beta chain sequence with its context. The cohort excluded patients with autoimmune disease history or systemic immunosuppression. The data belong to a study of OX40 agonist ivuxolimab in advanced cancers. Study summary: Six ivuxolimab dose levels, 0.01 to 10 mg/kg, were given intravenously every 2 weeks. Dose-escalation patients were diagnosed with hepatocellular carcinoma, melanoma, renal cell cancer or head and neck cancer.

Germline V gives CDR1 SGDLS, CDR2 YYNGEE. The V end was cut by 4 bases, the J end by 3 bases, with 16 bases between. The CDR3 is 15 amino acids. Repertoires were generated with immunoSEQ multiplex PCR, while TCRdb's copy carries only in-frame clones and drops some. The sample includes about 21,000 clones, around 87% of them seen just once. This TCR was recovered from an adult with an advanced solid tumor such as melanoma, head and neck, liver or kidney cancer. This sequence joins TRBV9 and TRBJ1-2, with a weak D call TRBD1 (6 bases). The sequenced sample was CD4+ or CD8+ T cells sorted from blood, obtained in a trial of the OX40 agonist ivuxolimab. CDR3 nucleotide sequence: TGTGCCAGCAGCCCCTTGTGGGGGCGTGACTATGGCTACACCTTC. The encoded protein is CASSPLWGRDYGYTF.